Detailed here is one TCR beta chain. The TCR beta repertoire was assessed by survey-level immunoSEQ sequencing. Some clones are missing from TCRdb's copy, which holds only in-frame ones; the method was immunoSEQ multiplex PCR. Counted here are about 68,000 clones, just over 90% occurring once; the ten biggest clones make up under 4.5%. The CDR3 has 14 amino acids. Germline-derived CDR1 and CDR2 are SGHNT and YYREEE (reference sequence). V was clipped by 3 bases and J by 5 bases; unmatched bases: 5. The chain joins TRBV5-4 to TRBJ2-7, with 10 bases that match TRBD1. This receptor was obtained from a man aged 40-49 years with rheumatoid arthritis. Sequencing input: PBMCs. The CDR3 loop is CASSSDRGLHEQYF. The CDR3 nucleotides read TGTGCCAGCAGCTCCGACAGGGGGCTCCACGAGCAGTACTTC.